A single sample is the source of the 21 T cell receptor beta chains below, sequenced in a study of CD8+ T cells in alopecia areata. The treatment here: oral pan-JAK inhibitor, 5-10 mg twice daily. Extracted RNA was reverse transcribed into cDNA, the sequencing template. Some clones are missing from TCRdb's copy, which holds only in-frame ones; the method was immunoSEQ multiplex PCR. This sample has roughly 120,000 clones, with 50% to 75% found just once. This sample comprised CD8+ T cells sorted from blood, obtained at week 4, from a patient treated with tofacitinib. The receptors here all came from a human donor with alopecia areata.

This clone came up a few times. This chain connects TRBV7-9 to TRBJ2-3; D possibly corresponds to TRBD1 (6 bases). The CDR3 loop spans 14 amino acids. V lost 4 bases and J 5 bases, leaving 13 bases between the germline ends. CDR1 and CDR2 from the germline V gene are SEHNR and FQNEAQ (reference sequence). CDR3 DNA sequence: TGTGCCAGCAGCTCCGAGGGGGTGTTAGATACGCAGTATTTT. Translated: CASSSEGVLDTQYF.

The DNA of the CDR3 is TGTGCCATCAGTGAGTCGTTAGGGCGCCAAGAGACCCAGTACTTC. The encoded protein is CAISESLGRQETQYF. The chain couples TRBV10-3 to TRBJ2-5; D call uncertain. The CDR3 has 15 residues. Looked up from germline, CDR1 is ENHRY and CDR2 is SYGVKD. The V gene lost 0 bases and the J gene lost 1 base, with 9 bases spanning the gap.

This chain uses TRBV7-9 with TRBJ2-7, with D possibly TRBD2 on 6 matching bases. The ends were cut back, 10 bases at V and 0 bases at J, with 16 bases in the middle. The germline V gene has CDR1 SEHNR and CDR2 FQNEAQ (reference sequence). The CDR3 covers 14 residues. In DNA form, the CDR3 reads TGTGCCACCCCGGGACTCCAAGACTCCTACGAGCAGTACTTC. Translation gives CATPGLQDSYEQYF.

The chain is built from TRBV5-1 and TRBJ1-2; D is uncertain. The germline CDR1 and CDR2 sequences are SGHRS and YFSETQ. There are 12 residues in the CDR3. V lost 0 bases, J lost 8 bases, and 8 bases lay in between. CDR3 residues: CASSLESEGYTF. CDR3 DNA: TGCGCCAGCAGCTTGGAATCGGAAGGCTACACCTTC.

The chain is built from TRBV23-1 and TRBJ1-1; D unresolved. Being an ORF, TRBV23-1 has a function that is uncertain. V was pared by 2 bases and J by 4 bases, with 17 bases between. The CDR3 length is 16 residues. The CDR3 reads CASSQALLNGCTEAFF. CDR3 DNA: TGCGCCAGCAGTCAAGCGCTCTTAAACGGCTGCACTGAAGCTTTCTTT.

The rearrangement uses TRBV30 and TRBJ1-2; tentatively, D is TRBD1 (6 bases). The germline V and J ends were trimmed by 2 bases and 4 bases, with 11 bases remaining between them. Per germline, CDR1 GTSNPN and CDR2 SVGIG (reference sequence). This CDR3 is built from 13 residues. CDR3 loop: CAWSPGHIYGYTF. The CDR3 DNA sequence: TGTGCCTGGAGTCCGGGACATATCTATGGCTACACCTTC.

This clone was counted only a few times. This chain joins TRBV2 and TRBJ2-3; 12 nucleotides align to TRBD2. J was trimmed by 2 bases and V by 5 bases; bases with no gene match: 5. The CDR3 contains 16 residues. Germline loops: CDR1 SNHLY, CDR2 FYNNEI. The DNA for the CDR3 is TGTGCCAGCAGTAGACTAGCGGGGGCCGTCACAGATACGCAGTATTTT. Translated: CASSRLAGAVTDTQYF.

The CDR3 loop reads CSVAGNGYTF. CDR3 nucleotides: TGCAGCGTTGCTGGGAATGGCTACACCTTC. The chain is built from TRBV29-1 and TRBJ1-2, with D uncertain. Per germline, CDR1 SQVTM and CDR2 ANQGSEA. This CDR3 is built from 10 residues. The V gene lost 4 bases and the J gene lost 6 bases, with 6 bases spanning the gap.

V usage is TRBV5-1 and J usage is TRBJ1-1; D uncertain. Trimming removed 0 bases at V and 0 bases at J, with 9 bases between. The germline V gene has CDR1 SGHRS and CDR2 YFSETQ. This CDR3 has 15 amino acids. In DNA form, the CDR3 reads TGCGCCAGCAGCTTGGTGGGCACCTTGAACACTGAAGCTTTCTTT. Amino acids: CASSLVGTLNTEAFF.

The chain couples TRBV11-2 to TRBJ2-3, with D unresolved. Trimming took off 2 bases at V and 1 base at J, with 4 bases between the two ends. Germline loops: CDR1 SGHAT, CDR2 FQNNGV. CDR3 length: 13 residues. The CDR3 spells CASSLPRTDTQYF. The CDR3 DNA reads as TGTGCCAGCAGCTTACCCCGCACAGATACGCAGTATTTT.

The chain combines TRBV27 with TRBJ1-1, with D uncertain. The CDR3 is 15 amino acids. The V gene lost 0 bases and the J gene lost 4 bases, with 12 bases spanning the gap. Germline-derived CDR1 and CDR2 are MNHEY and SMNVEV (reference sequence). The CDR3 loop is CASSLSGSLGTEAFF. CDR3 in DNA: TGTGCCAGCAGTTTATCTGGAAGCCTAGGCACTGAAGCTTTCTTT.

This chain joins TRBV29-1 and TRBJ1-1; D unresolved. Trimming removed 7 bases from V and 7 bases from J, with 7 bases in between. Germline V gives CDR1 SQVTM, CDR2 ANQGSEA. The CDR3 contains 9 residues. This chain's CDR3 is CSDTSEAFF. The CDR3 region has the DNA TGCAGCGATACAAGTGAAGCTTTCTTT. Full variable domain (missing parts from reference TRBV29-1 and TRBJ1-1): SAVISQKPSRDICQRGTSLTIQCQVDSQVTMMFWYRQQPGQSLTLIATANQGSEATYESGFVIDKFPISRPNLTFSTLTVSNMSPEDSSIYLCSDTSEAFFGQGTRLTVV.

The chain recombines TRBV27 with TRBJ1-1; perhaps TRBD1 as D (5 bases). Germline-derived CDR1 and CDR2 are MNHEY and SMNVEV (reference sequence). The CDR3 sequence is 13 residues long. V was shortened by 2 bases and J by 1 base, with 5 bases between the two germline ends. For the CDR3, the DNA is TGTGCCAGCAGTTTACAGGGGAACACTGAAGCTTTCTTT. Translated, it gives CASSLQGNTEAFF.

The V and J genes are TRBV13 and TRBJ2-3; maybe TRBD1 (6 bases). V was shortened by 5 bases and J by 7 bases, with 16 bases between the two germline ends. Germline CDR1 reads PRHDT; CDR2 reads FYEKMQ (reference sequence). The CDR3 length is 14 residues. The CDR3 protein is CASSQRGGRNTQYF. DNA of the CDR3: TGTGCCAGCAGCCAGAGAGGGGGAAGAAATACGCAGTATTTT.

This chain uses TRBV30 with TRBJ2-1, with TRBD2 matching 8 bases. The J segment lost 6 bases and the V segment lost 0 bases, leaving 4 bases of the junction unmatched. The CDR3 has 14 amino acids. Germline-derived CDR1 and CDR2 are GTSNPN and SVGIG (reference sequence). The CDR3: CAWSVDSGVNEQFF. The DNA for the CDR3 is TGTGCCTGGAGTGTGGATAGCGGGGTCAATGAGCAGTTCTTC.

The genes are TRBV30 and TRBJ2-2; D remains ambiguous. Germline CDR1 reads GTSNPN; CDR2 reads SVGIG (reference sequence). This CDR3 region has 11 residues. The V end lost 8 bases, the J end lost 4 bases, and 8 bases lay between the germline ends. CDR3 DNA: TGTGCCCGAGATATCACCGGGGAGCTGTTTTTT. Translated: CARDITGELFF. Based on the CDR3 plus reference TRBV30 and TRBJ2-2, the full variable domain is SQTIHQWPATLVQPVGSPLSLECTVEGTSNPNLYWYRQAAGRGLQLLFYSVGIGQISSEVPQNLSASRPQDRQFILSSKKLLLSDSGFYLCARDITGELFFGEGSRLTVL.

The chain has TRBV7-3 and TRBJ2-5; D ambiguous. Germline V lookup: CDR1 SGHTA, CDR2 FQGTGA. Between the trimmed V and J ends, which lost 3 bases and 5 bases, there was a span of 10 bases. The CDR3 has 13 residues. The CDR3 reads CASSLSGSETQYF. CDR3 in DNA: TGTGCCAGCAGCTTGTCCGGAAGCGAGACCCAGTACTTC.

Only a few counts were recorded for this clone. The chain is built from TRBV29-1 and TRBJ1-2, with D maybe TRBD1 (5 bases). The CDR3 is 12 amino acids. V shed 4 bases and J shed 7 bases, with 13 bases lying between them. In germline, CDR1 is SQVTM, CDR2 ANQGSEA. This chain's CDR3 is CSVVQVGGGYTF. The CDR3 DNA sequence: TGCAGCGTTGTACAGGTTGGAGGTGGCTACACCTTC.

The chain uses TRBV6-4 and TRBJ1-5; no definite D call. Per germline, CDR1 MRHNA and CDR2 SNTAGT. The CDR3 runs to 13 residues. V lost 0 bases, J lost 2 bases, and 2 bases lay in between. CDR3 nucleotide sequence: TGTGCCAGCAGTGACTCTGGCAATCAGCCCCAGCATTTT. Translated, it gives CASSDSGNQPQHF.

There are a few counts of this clone. This sequence joins TRBV30 and TRBJ1-1; D remains unclear. CDR3 size: 11 residues. Trimming stripped 3 bases from V and 6 bases from J, with 8 bases between. The germline V gene encodes CDR1 GTSNPN and CDR2 SVGIG (reference sequence). CDR3 sequence (DNA): TGTGCCTGGAGGGAGGGTTCTGAAGCTTTCTTT. Translating gives CAWREGSEAFF.

The chain couples TRBV7-2 to TRBJ2-3; 11 nucleotides align to TRBD2. CDR1 is SGHTA, CDR2 FQGNSA, per germline. There are 15 residues in the CDR3. The junction had 3 bases not matched to a gene; V was cut back by 5 bases and J by 2 bases. In nucleotides, the CDR3 is TGTGCCAGCAGCCATAGCGGGGGGGCCACAGATACGCAGTATTTT. Translation gives CASSHSGGATDTQYF.